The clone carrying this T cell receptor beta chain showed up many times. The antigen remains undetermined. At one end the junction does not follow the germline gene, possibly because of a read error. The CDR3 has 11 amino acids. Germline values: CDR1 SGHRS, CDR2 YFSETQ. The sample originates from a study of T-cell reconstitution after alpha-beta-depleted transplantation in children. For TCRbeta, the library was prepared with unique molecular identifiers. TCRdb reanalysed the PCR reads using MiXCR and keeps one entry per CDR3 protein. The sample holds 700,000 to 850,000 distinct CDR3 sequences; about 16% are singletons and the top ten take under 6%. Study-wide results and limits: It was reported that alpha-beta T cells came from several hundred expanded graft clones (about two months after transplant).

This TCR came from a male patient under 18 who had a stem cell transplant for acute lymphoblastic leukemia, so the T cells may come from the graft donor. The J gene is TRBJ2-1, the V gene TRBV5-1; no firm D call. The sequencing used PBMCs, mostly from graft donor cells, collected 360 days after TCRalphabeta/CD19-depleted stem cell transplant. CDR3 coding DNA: TGTGCCAGCAGCCTAGGTCCTGAGCAGTTCTTC. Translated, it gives CASSLGPEQFF.